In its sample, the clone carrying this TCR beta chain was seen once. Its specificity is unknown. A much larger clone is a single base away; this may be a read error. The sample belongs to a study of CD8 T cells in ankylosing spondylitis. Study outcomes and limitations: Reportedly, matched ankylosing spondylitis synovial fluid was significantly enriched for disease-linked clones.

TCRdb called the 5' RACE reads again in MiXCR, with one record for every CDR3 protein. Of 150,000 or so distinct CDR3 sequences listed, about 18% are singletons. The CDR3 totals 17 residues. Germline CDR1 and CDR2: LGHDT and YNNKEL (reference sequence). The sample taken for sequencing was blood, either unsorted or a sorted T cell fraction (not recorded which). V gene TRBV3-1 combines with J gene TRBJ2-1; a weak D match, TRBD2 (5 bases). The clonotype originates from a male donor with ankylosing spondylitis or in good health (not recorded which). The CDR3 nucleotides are TGTGCCAGCTGCCAAGAGGGCGAGGGCCTCTCCTACAATGAGCAGTTCTTC. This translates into CASCQEGEGLSYNEQFF.